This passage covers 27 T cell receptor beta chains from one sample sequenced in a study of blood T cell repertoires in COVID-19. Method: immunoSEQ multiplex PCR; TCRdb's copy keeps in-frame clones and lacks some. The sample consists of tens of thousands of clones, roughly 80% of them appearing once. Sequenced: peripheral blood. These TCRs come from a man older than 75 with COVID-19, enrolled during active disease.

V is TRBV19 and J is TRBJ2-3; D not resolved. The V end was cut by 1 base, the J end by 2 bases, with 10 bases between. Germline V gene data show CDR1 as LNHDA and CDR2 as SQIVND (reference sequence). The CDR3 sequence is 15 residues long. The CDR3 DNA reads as TGTGCCAGTAGTATAGGAGGTGAACTCACAGATACGCAGTATTTT. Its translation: CASSIGGELTDTQYF.

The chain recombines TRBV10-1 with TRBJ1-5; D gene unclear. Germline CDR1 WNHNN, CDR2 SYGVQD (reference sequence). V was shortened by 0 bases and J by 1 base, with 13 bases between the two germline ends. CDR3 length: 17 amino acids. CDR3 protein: CASSESFRGGSNQPQHF. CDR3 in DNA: TGCGCCAGCAGTGAGTCTTTCCGAGGAGGAAGCAATCAGCCCCAGCATTTT.

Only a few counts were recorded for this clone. CDR3 sequence reads: CATSRDLAGPIYEQYF. For the CDR3, the DNA is TGTGCCACCAGCAGAGATCTAGCAGGACCGATCTACGAGCAGTACTTC. V gene TRBV15 combines with J gene TRBJ2-7; a weak D match, TRBD2 (5 bases). V gave up 0 bases and J gave up 3 bases, with 15 bases separating them. Germline V CDR1 and CDR2: LNHNV, YYDKDF (reference sequence). The CDR3 is 16 amino acids.

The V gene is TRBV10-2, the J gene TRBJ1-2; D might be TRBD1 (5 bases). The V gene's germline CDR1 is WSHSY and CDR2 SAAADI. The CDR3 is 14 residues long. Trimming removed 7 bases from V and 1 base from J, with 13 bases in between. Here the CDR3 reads CASTRTPNNYGYTF. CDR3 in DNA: TGCGCCAGCACCCGGACACCTAATAACTATGGCTACACCTTC.

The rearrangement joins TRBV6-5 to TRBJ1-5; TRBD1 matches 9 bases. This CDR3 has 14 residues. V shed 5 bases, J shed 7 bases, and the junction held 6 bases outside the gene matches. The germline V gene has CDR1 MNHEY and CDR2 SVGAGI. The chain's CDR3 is CASSKTGGGQPQHF. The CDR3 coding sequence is TGTGCCAGCAGTAAAACAGGGGGCGGACAGCCCCAGCATTTT.

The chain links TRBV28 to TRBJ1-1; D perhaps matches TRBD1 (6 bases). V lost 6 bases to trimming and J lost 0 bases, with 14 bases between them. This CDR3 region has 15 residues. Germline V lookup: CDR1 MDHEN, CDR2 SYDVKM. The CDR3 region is CASSLYRDMNTEAFF. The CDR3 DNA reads TGTGCCAGCAGCCTATACAGGGATATGAACACTGAAGCTTTCTTT. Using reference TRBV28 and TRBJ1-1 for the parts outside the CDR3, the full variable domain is DVKVTQSSRYLVKRTGEKVFLECVQDMDHENMFWYRQDPGLGLRLIYFSYDVKMKEKGDIPEGYSVSREKKERFSLILESASTNQTSMYLCASSLYRDMNTEAFFGQGTRLTVV.

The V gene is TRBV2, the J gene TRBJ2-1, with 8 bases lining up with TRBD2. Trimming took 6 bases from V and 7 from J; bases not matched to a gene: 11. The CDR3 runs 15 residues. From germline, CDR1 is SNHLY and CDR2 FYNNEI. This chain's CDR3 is CASRTSGSRWNEQFF. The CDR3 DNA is TGTGCCAGCAGGACCAGCGGGAGTCGTTGGAATGAGCAGTTCTTC.

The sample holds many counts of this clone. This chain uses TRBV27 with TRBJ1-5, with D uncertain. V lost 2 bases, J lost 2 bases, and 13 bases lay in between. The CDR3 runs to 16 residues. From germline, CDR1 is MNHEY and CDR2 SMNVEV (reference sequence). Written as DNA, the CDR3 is TGTGCCAGCAGTTTAGTTGCGGGTTTCGGCAATCAGCCCCAGCATTTT. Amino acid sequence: CASSLVAGFGNQPQHF.

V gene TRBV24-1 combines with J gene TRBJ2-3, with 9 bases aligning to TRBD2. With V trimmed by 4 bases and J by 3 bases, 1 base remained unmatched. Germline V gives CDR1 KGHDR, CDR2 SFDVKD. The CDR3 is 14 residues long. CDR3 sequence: CATSEAGGTDTQYF. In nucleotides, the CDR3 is TGTGCCACCAGTGAGGCGGGGGGGACAGATACGCAGTATTTT.

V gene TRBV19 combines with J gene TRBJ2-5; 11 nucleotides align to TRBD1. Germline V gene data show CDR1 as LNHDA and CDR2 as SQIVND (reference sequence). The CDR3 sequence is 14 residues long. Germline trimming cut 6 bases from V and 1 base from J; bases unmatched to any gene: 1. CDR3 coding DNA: TGTGCCAGTAGCGGGACAGGGGGCCAAGAGACCCAGTACTTC. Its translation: CASSGTGGQETQYF.

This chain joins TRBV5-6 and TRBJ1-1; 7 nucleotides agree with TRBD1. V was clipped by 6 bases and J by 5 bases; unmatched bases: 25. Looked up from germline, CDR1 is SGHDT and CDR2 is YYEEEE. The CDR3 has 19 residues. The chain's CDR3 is CASNQAWPRLRGLGTEAFF. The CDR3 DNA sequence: TGTGCCAGCAACCAAGCTTGGCCAAGGTTGAGGGGGCTAGGGACTGAAGCTTTCTTT.

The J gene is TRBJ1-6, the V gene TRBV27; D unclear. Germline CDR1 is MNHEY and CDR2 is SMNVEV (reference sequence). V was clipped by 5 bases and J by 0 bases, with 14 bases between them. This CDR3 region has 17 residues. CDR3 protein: CASSPMRRSSYNSPLHF. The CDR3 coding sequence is TGTGCCAGCAGTCCCATGAGGAGGAGCTCCTATAATTCACCCCTCCACTTT.

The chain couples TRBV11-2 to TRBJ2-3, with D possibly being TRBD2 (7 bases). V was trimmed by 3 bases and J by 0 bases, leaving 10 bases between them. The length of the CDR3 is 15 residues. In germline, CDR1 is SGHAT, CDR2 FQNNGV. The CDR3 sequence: CASSLAGASTDTQYF. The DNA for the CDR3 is TGTGCCAGCAGCTTGGCGGGGGCTAGCACAGATACGCAGTATTTT.

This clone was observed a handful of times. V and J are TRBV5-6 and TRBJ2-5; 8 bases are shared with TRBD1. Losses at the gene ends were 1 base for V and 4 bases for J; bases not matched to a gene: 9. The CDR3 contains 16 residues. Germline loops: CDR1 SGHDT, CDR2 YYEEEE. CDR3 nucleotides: TGTGCCAGCAGCTTGCCCCCCGCAGGGGGCCGAGAGACCCAGTACTTC. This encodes CASSLPPAGGRETQYF.

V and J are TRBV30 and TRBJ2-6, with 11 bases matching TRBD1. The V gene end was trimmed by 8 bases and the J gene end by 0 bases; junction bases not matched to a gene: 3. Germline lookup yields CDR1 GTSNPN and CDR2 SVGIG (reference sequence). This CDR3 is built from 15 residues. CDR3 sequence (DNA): TGTGCCCGGGGACAGGGGGGCTCTGGGGCCAACGTCCTGACTTTC. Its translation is CARGQGGSGANVLTF.

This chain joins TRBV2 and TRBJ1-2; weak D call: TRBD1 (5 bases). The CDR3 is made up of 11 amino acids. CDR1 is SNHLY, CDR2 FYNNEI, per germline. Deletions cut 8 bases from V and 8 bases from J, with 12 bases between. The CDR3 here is CASLAQGGYTF. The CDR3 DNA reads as TGTGCCAGCCTGGCCCAGGGAGGCTACACCTTC.

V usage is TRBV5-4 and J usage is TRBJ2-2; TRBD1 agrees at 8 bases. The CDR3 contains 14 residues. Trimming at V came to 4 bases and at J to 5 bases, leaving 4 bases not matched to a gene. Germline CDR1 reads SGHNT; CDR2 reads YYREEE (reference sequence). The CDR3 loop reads CASSLDRATGELFF. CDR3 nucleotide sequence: TGTGCCAGCAGCCTGGACAGGGCAACCGGGGAGCTGTTTTTT.

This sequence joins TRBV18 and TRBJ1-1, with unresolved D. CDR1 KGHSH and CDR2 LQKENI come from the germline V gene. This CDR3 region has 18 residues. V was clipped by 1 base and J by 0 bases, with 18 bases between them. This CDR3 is CASSPLAGPLQVNTEAFF. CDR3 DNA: TGTGCCAGCTCACCACTTGCAGGCCCCCTACAAGTGAACACTGAAGCTTTCTTT.

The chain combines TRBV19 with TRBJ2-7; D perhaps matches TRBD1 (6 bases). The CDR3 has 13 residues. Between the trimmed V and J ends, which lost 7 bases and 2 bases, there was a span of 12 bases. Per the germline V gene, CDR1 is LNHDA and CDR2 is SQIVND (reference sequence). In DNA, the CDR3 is TGTGCCAGTACTAAGAGGGGGACCTACGAGCAGTACTTC. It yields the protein CASTKRGTYEQYF.

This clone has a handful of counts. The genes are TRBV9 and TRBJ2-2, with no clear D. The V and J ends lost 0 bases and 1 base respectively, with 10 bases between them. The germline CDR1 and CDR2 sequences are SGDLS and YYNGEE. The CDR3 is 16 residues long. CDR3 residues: CASSVGTELNTGELFF. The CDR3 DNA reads TGTGCCAGCAGCGTAGGAACAGAGCTGAACACCGGGGAGCTGTTTTTT. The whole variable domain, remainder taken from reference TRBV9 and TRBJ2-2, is DSGVTQTPKHLITATGQRVTLRCSPRSGDLSVYWYQQSLDQGLQFLIQYYNGEERAKGNILERFSAQQFPDLHSELNLSSLELGDSALYFCASSVGTELNTGELFFGEGSRLTVL.

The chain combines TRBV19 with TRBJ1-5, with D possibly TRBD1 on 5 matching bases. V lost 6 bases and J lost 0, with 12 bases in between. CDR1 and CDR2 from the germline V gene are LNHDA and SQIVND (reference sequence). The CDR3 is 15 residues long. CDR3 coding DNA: TGTGCCAGTAGATCCGGACAATATAGCAATCAGCCCCAGCATTTT. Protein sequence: CASRSGQYSNQPQHF. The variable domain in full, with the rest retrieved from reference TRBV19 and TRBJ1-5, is DGGITQSPKYLFRKEGQNVTLSCEQNLNHDAMYWYRQDPGQGLRLIYYSQIVNDFQKGDIAEGYSVSREKKESFPLTVTSAQKNPTAFYLCASRSGQYSNQPQHFGDGTRLSIL.

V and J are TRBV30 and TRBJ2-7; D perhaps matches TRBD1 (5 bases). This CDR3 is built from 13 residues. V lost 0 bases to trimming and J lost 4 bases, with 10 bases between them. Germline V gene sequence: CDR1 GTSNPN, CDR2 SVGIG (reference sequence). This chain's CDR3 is CAWSVGQVYEQYF. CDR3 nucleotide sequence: TGTGCCTGGAGTGTGGGGCAGGTATACGAGCAGTACTTC.

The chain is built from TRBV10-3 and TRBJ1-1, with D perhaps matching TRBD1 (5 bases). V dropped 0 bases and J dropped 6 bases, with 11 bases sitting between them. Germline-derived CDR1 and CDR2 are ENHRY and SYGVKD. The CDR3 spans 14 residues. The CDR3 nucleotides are TGTGCCATCAGTGAGTCGGAAGGGGCCCCTGAAGCTTTCTTT. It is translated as CAISESEGAPEAFF.

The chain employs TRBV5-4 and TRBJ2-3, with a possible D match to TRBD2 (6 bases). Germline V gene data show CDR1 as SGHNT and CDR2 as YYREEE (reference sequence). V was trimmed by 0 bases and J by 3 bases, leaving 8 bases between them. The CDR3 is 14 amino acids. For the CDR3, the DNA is TGTGCCAGCAGCTTGGACGGGGGAACAGATACGCAGTATTTT. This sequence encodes CASSLDGGTDTQYF.

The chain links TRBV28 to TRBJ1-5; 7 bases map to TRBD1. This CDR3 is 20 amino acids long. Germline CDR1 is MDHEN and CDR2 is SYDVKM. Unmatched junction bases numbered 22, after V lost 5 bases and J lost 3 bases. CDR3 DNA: TGTGCCAGCAGTATCCCGCCGGGACAGAGGCCTCAGTTTTACAATCAGCCCCAGCATTTT. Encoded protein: CASSIPPGQRPQFYNQPQHF.

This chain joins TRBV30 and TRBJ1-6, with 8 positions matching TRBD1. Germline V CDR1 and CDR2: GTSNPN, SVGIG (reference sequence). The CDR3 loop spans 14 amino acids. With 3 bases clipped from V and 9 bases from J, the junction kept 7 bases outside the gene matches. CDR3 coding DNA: TGTGCCTGGAGGCGTCAGGGGGCAGTTTCACCCCTCCACTTT. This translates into CAWRRQGAVSPLHF.

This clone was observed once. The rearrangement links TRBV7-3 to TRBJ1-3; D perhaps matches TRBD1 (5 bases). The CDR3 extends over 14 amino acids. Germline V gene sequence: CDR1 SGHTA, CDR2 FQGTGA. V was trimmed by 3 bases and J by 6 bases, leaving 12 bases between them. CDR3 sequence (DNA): TGTGCCAGCAGCTTGTCGCAGGGCTCAAACACCATATATTTT. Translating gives CASSLSQGSNTIYF.